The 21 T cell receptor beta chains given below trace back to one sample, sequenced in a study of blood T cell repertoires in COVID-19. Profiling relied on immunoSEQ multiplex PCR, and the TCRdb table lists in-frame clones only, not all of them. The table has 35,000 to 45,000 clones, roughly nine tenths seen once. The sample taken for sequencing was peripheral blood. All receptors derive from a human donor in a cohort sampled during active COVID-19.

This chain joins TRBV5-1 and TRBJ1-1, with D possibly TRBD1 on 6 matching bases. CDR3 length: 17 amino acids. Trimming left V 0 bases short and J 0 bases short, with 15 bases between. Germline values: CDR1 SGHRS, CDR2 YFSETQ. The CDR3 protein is CASSLGAGTQMNTEAFF. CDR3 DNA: TGCGCCAGCAGCTTGGGGGCCGGGACACAAATGAACACTGAAGCTTTCTTT.

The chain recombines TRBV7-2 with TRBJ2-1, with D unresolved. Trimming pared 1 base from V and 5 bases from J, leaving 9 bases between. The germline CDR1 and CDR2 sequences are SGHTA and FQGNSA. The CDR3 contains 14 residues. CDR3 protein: CASSLGVADNEQFF. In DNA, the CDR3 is TGTGCCAGCAGCTTAGGTGTCGCGGACAATGAGCAGTTCTTC. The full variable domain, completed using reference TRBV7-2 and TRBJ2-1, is GAGVSQSPSNKVTEKGKDVELRCDPISGHTALYWYRQSLGQGLEFLIYFQGNSAPDKSGLPSDRFSAERTGGSVSTLTIQRTQQEDSAVYLCASSLGVADNEQFFGPGTRLTVL.

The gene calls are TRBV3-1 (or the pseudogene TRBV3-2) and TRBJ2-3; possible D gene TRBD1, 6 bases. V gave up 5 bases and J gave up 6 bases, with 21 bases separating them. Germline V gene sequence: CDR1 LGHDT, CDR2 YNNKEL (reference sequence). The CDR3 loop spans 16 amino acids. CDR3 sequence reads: CASSAEGTIGWDTQYF. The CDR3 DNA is TGTGCCAGCAGCGCCGAGGGGACAATCGGATGGGATACGCAGTATTTT.

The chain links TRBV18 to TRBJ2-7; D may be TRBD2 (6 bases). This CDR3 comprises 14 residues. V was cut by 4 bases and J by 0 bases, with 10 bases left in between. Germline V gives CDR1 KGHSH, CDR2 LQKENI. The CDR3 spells CASSREDPSYEQYF. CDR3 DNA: TGTGCCAGCTCACGGGAGGACCCCTCCTACGAGCAGTACTTC.

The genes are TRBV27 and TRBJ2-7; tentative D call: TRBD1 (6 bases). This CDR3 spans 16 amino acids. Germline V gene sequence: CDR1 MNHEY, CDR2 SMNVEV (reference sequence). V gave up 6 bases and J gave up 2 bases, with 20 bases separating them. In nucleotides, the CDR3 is TGTGCCAGCAGGCTATCCTCCGGGACACAAACCTACGAGCAGTACTTC. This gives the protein CASRLSSGTQTYEQYF.

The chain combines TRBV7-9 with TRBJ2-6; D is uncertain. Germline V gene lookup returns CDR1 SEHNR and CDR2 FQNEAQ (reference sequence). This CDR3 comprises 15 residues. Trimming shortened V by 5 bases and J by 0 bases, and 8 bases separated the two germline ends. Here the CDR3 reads CASSLRGSGANVLTF. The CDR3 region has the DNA TGTGCCAGCAGCCTCCGAGGCTCTGGGGCCAACGTCCTGACTTTC.

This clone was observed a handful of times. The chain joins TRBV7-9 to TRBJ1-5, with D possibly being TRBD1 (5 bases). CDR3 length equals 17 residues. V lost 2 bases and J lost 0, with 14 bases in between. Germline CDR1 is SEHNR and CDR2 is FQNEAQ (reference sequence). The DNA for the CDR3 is TGTGCCAGCAGCTTACAGTATACAGGTTATAGCAATCAGCCCCAGCATTTT. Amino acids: CASSLQYTGYSNQPQHF. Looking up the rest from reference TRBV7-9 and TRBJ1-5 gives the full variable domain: DTGVSQNPRHKITKRGQNVTFRCDPISEHNRLYWYRQTLGQGPEFLTYFQNEAQLEKSRLLSDRFSAERPKGSFSTLEIQRTEQGDSAMYLCASSLQYTGYSNQPQHFGDGTRLSIL.

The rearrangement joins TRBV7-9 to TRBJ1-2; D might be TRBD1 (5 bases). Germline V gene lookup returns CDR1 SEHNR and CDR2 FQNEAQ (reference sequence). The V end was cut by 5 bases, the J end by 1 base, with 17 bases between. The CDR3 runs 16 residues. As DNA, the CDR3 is TGTGCCAGCAGCCCCAGCGGGACTATTGTTAACTATGGCTACACCTTC. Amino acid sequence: CASSPSGTIVNYGYTF.

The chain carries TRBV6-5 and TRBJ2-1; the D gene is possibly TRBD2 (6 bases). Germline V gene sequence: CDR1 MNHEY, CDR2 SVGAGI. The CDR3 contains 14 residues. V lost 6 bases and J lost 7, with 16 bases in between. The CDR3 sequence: CASSLGGSRNEQFF. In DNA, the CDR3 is TGTGCCAGCAGCCTTGGGGGGTCCAGGAATGAGCAGTTCTTC.

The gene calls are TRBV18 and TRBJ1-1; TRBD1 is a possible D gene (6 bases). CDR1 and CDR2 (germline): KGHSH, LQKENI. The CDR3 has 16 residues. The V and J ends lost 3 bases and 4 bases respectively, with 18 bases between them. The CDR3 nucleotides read TGTGCCAGCTCACCGGGGGCAGTTGGAGTGGGCACTGAAGCTTTCTTT. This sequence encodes CASSPGAVGVGTEAFF.

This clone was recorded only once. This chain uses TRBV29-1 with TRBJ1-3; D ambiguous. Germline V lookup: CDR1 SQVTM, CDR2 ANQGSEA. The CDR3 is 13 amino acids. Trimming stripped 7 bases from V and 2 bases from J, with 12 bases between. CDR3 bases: TGCAGCGCTATGGATACTACTGGAAACACCATATATTTT. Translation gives CSAMDTTGNTIYF.

This CDR3 reads CASASSGQGPYGYTF. Here the CDR3 DNA reads TGTGCCAGCGCTTCTTCCGGACAGGGACCATATGGCTACACCTTC. V usage is TRBV3-1 (or the pseudogene TRBV3-2) and J usage is TRBJ1-2; 8 positions agree with TRBD1. Trimming at V came to 8 bases and at J to 5 bases, leaving 13 bases not matched to a gene. Germline V gives CDR1 LGHDT, CDR2 YNNKEL (reference sequence). CDR3 size: 15 residues.

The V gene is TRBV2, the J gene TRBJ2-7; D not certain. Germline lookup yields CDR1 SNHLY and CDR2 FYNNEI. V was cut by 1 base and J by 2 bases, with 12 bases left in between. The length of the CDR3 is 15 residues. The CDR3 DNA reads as TGTGCCAGCAGTGAAGTTGGGCAGAGTCCCTACGAGCAGTACTTC. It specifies CASSEVGQSPYEQYF. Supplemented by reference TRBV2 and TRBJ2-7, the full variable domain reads EPEVTQTPSHQVTQMGQEVILRCVPISNHLYFYWYRQILGQKVEFLVSFYNNEISEKSEIFDDQFSVERPDGSNFTLKIRSTKLEDSAMYFCASSEVGQSPYEQYFGPGTRLTVT.

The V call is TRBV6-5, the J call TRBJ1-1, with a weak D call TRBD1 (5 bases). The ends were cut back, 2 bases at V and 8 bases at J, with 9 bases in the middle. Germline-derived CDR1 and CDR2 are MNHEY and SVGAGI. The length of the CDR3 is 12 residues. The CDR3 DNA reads TGTGCCAGCAGTTACAGGGGATCGGAAGCTTTCTTT. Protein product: CASSYRGSEAFF.

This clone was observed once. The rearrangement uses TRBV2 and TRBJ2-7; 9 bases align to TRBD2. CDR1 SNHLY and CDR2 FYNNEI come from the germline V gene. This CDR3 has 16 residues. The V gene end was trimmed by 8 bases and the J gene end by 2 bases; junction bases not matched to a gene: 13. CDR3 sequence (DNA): TGTGCCAGCCACATAGCCCTAGCGGGGACCCCCTACGAGCAGTACTTC. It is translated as CASHIALAGTPYEQYF.

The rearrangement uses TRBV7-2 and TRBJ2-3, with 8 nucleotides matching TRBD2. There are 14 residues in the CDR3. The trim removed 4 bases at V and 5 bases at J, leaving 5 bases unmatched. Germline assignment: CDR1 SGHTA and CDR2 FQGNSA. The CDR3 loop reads CASSSGGAGDTQYF. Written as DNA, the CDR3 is TGTGCCAGCAGCTCCGGGGGGGCCGGAGATACGCAGTATTTT.

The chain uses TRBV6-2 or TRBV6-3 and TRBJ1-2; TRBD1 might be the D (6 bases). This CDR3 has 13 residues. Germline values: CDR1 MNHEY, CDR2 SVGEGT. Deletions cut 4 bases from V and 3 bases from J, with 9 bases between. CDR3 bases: TGTGCCAGCAGTTCGACAGGCGACTATGGCTACACCTTC. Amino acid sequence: CASSSTGDYGYTF.

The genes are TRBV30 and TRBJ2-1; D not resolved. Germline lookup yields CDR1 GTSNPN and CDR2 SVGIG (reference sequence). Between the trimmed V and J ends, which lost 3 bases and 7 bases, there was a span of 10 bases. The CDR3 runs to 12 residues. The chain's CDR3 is CAWSAARNEQFF. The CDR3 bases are TGTGCCTGGAGCGCAGCGCGAAATGAGCAGTTCTTC.

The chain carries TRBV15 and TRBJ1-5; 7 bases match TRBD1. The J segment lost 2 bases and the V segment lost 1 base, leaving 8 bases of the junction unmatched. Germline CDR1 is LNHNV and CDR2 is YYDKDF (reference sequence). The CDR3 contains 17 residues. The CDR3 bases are TGTGCCACCAGCAGAGGAACGACAGGGCCTGGCAATCAGCCCCAGCATTTT. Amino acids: CATSRGTTGPGNQPQHF.

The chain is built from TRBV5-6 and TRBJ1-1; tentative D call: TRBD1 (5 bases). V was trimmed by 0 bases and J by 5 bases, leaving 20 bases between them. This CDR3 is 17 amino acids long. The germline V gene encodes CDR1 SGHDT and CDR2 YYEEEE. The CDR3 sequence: CASSLDMGGAQRTEAFF. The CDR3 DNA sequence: TGTGCCAGCAGCTTGGACATGGGGGGTGCTCAACGAACTGAAGCTTTCTTT. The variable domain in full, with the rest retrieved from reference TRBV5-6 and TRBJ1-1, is DAGVTQSPTHLIKTRGQQVTLRCSPKSGHDTVSWYQQALGQGPQFIFQYYEEEERQRGNFPDRFSGHQFPNYSSELNVNALLLGDSALYLCASSLDMGGAQRTEAFFGQGTRLTVV.

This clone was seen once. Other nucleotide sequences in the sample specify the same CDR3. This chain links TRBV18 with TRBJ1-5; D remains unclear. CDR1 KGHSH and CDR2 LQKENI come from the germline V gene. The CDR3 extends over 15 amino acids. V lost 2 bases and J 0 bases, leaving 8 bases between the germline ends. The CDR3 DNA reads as TGTGCCAGCTCACCATCGGGTGATAGCAATCAGCCCCAGCATTTT. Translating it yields CASSPSGDSNQPQHF.